A single sample is the source of the 26 T cell receptor beta chains below, sequenced in a study of HIV-infected children after antiretroviral therapy interruption. A 3' RACE protocol on RNA, with unique molecular identifiers, produced the TCR library. Using its own MiXCR run on the 3' RACE reads, TCRdb lists one record per CDR3 protein. The data show about 46,000 distinct CDR3 sequences, around 4% seen once. The treatment: PENTA 11 planned treatment interruption arm or continuous ART arm. Sequenced material: CD45RA+ CD4+ T cells from PBMCs, pooled from several time points, taken from a donor given antiretroviral therapy, either interrupted or continuous. Subset indicated: naive CD4+ CD45RA+ CD45RO- T cells. Every receptor here comes from a pool of human donors with HIV.

Ten or more counts support this clonotype. The CDR3 bases are TGTGCCAGCAGAGACTGGGGGACAGGTCGTGACGAGCAGTACTTC. The encoded protein is CASRDWGTGRDEQYF. The V call is TRBV7-9, the J call TRBJ2-7; TRBD1 agrees at 8 bases. Germline V gives CDR1 SEHNR, CDR2 FQNEAQ (reference sequence). With V trimmed by 6 bases and J by 5 bases, 12 bases remained unmatched. This CDR3 comprises 15 residues.

This clonotype was seen at least ten times. The genes are TRBV3-1 and TRBJ2-7, with D tentatively TRBD1 (5 bases). With 4 bases removed from V and 5 bases from J, the gap between germline ends came to 12 bases. Germline loops: CDR1 LGHDT, CDR2 YNNKEL (reference sequence). This CDR3 is built from 13 residues. CDR3 loop: CASSRPQGNEQYF. In nucleotides, the CDR3 is TGTGCCAGCAGCCGACCCCAGGGCAACGAGCAGTACTTC.

This clonotype came up many times. The CDR3 sequence: CSVGVSQNTEAFF. The CDR3 DNA reads TGCAGCGTTGGGGTGTCTCAGAACACTGAAGCTTTCTTT. The chain employs TRBV29-1 and TRBJ1-1; D is uncertain. The CDR3 consists of 13 residues. V was trimmed by 4 bases and J by 1 base, leaving 10 bases between them. CDR1 and CDR2 (germline): SQVTM, ANQGSEA.

In this sample, this clonotype turned up many times. The chain employs TRBV20-1 and TRBJ1-5; a weak D match, TRBD1 (5 bases). The germline V gene encodes CDR1 DFQATT and CDR2 SNEGSKA (reference sequence). V lost 3 bases to trimming and J lost 6 bases, with 12 bases between them. The CDR3 is 13 residues long. The CDR3, as DNA: TGCAGTGCTAGTGGGGGGGTCGGTCAGCCCCAGCATTTT. Its protein product is CSASGGVGQPQHF.

This clonotype occurred a few times. The chain carries TRBV6-5 and TRBJ2-1; D is uncertain. The CDR3 is 13 residues long. Germline assignment: CDR1 MNHEY and CDR2 SVGAGI. Trimming shortened V by 2 bases and J by 6 bases, and 8 bases separated the two germline ends. CDR3 loop: CASSYAELNEQFF. CDR3 coding DNA: TGTGCCAGCAGTTACGCCGAACTCAATGAGCAGTTCTTC.

This clonotype has a count of ten or more. The V gene is TRBV7-9, the J gene TRBJ2-1, with 10 positions matching TRBD1. The ends lost 4 bases at V and 5 bases at J; junction bases unmatched: 5. The CDR3 consists of 15 residues. In germline, CDR1 is SEHNR, CDR2 FQNEAQ (reference sequence). CDR3 DNA sequence: TGTGCCAGCAGCTCAGGGGGGACAGGGGACAATGAGCAGTTCTTC. Its translation is CASSSGGTGDNEQFF. Full variable domain (outside the CDR3, taken from reference TRBV7-9 and TRBJ2-1): DTGVSQNPRHKITKRGQNVTFRCDPISEHNRLYWYRQTLGQGPEFLTYFQNEAQLEKSRLLSDRFSAERPKGSFSTLEIQRTEQGDSAMYLCASSSGGTGDNEQFFGPGTRLTVL.

The chain carries TRBV6-2 or TRBV6-3 and TRBJ2-3; 14 bases align to TRBD2. The length of the CDR3 is 16 residues. The V gene's germline CDR1 is MNHEY and CDR2 SVGEGT. The V gene end was trimmed by 2 bases and the J gene end by 7 bases; junction bases not matched to a gene: 5. CDR3 protein: CASSYGTSGGGYTQYF. CDR3 nucleotide sequence: TGTGCCAGCAGTTACGGGACTAGCGGGGGAGGATATACGCAGTATTTT.

The sample holds many counts of this clonotype. The rearrangement joins TRBV7-2 to TRBJ1-2; D not certain. Germline V gives CDR1 SGHTA, CDR2 FQGNSA. Deletions cut 7 bases from V and 8 bases from J, with 14 bases between. The CDR3 totals 12 residues. The CDR3 bases are TGTGCCAGCACCCATCCCGGCAGCGGCTACACCTTC. It is translated as CASTHPGSGYTF.

This clonotype was seen at least ten times. The V call is TRBV12-3 or TRBV12-4, the J call TRBJ2-4; 7 positions match TRBD2. Losses at the gene ends were 4 bases for V and 16 bases for J; bases not matched to a gene: 7. CDR3 size: 11 residues. CDR3 in amino acids: CASSSRGTFYF. The CDR3 region has the DNA TGTGCCAGCAGTTCGCGGGGGACCTTCTACTTC.

The genes are TRBV9 and TRBJ1-5; no clear D. Per the germline V gene, CDR1 is SGDLS and CDR2 is YYNGEE. V was clipped by 3 bases and J by 5 bases, with 15 bases between them. This CDR3 has 15 residues. Here the CDR3 reads CASSAASGEDQPQHF. The CDR3 nucleotides are TGTGCCAGCAGCGCTGCTTCTGGGGAAGATCAGCCCCAGCATTTT. Full variable domain (rest looked up from reference TRBV9 and TRBJ1-5): DSGVTQTPKHLITATGQRVTLRCSPRSGDLSVYWYQQSLDQGLQFLIQYYNGEERAKGNILERFSAQQFPDLHSELNLSSLELGDSALYFCASSAASGEDQPQHFGDGTRLSIL.

This clonotype was seen at least ten times. As DNA, the CDR3 is TGTGCCAGCAGCTTAATGGGGAGGGGGCAAAACATTCAGTACTTC. Protein: CASSLMGRGQNIQYF. J is TRBJ2-4 and V is TRBV7-8, with D perhaps TRBD1 or TRBD2 (7 bases each). Germline values: CDR1 SGHVS, CDR2 FQNEAQ. Trimming took off 2 bases at V and 5 bases at J, with 13 bases between the two ends. The CDR3 loop spans 15 amino acids. Using reference TRBV7-8 and TRBJ2-4 for the parts outside the CDR3, the full variable domain is GAGVSQSPRYKVAKRGQDVALRCDPISGHVSLFWYQQALGQGPEFLTYFQNEAQLDKSGLPSDRFFAERPEGSVSTLKIQRTQQEDSAVYLCASSLMGRGQNIQYFGAGTRLSVL.

At least ten counts were recorded for this clonotype. The CDR3 sequence is CASGGEQGTVRNEKLFF. As DNA, the CDR3 is TGCGCCAGTGGGGGGGAACAGGGGACGGTGCGAAATGAAAAACTGTTTTTT. This chain joins TRBV10-2 and TRBJ1-4; 7 bases agree with TRBD1. CDR1 is WSHSY and CDR2 is SAAADI in the germline V gene. With 9 bases clipped from V and 5 bases from J, the junction kept 18 bases outside the gene matches. The CDR3 totals 17 residues.

At least ten counts were recorded for this clonotype. The chain is built from TRBV12-3 or TRBV12-4 and TRBJ1-6; a possible D gene is TRBD1 (5 bases). Trimming took off 5 bases at V and 13 bases at J, with 15 bases between the two ends. This CDR3 spans 13 amino acids. Here the CDR3 DNA reads TGTGCCAGCAGTCCTAGGACACCGGAGCCCCTCCACTTT. Protein: CASSPRTPEPLHF.

Many counts were recorded for this clonotype. The V call is TRBV24-1, the J call TRBJ2-3; 12 nucleotides align to TRBD2. The CDR3 length is 15 residues. Germline V gene sequence: CDR1 KGHDR, CDR2 SFDVKD. Losses at the gene ends were 8 bases for V and 5 bases for J; bases not matched to a gene: 7. CDR3 amino acids: CATMPSGGAIDTQYF. The CDR3 DNA follows: TGTGCCACCATGCCTAGCGGGGGGGCTATAGATACGCAGTATTTT.

There are many counts of this clonotype. This chain connects TRBV3-1 to TRBJ2-6; perhaps D is TRBD1 or TRBD2 (5 bases each). Per germline, CDR1 LGHDT and CDR2 YNNKEL (reference sequence). The CDR3 extends over 17 amino acids. V was shortened by 2 bases and J by 0 bases, with 11 bases between the two germline ends. The chain's CDR3 is CASSQTGRNSGANVLTF. CDR3 bases: TGTGCCAGCAGCCAAACGGGACGGAACTCTGGGGCCAACGTCCTGACTTTC.

The gene calls are TRBV9 and TRBJ2-7; D is perhaps TRBD2 (6 bases). The CDR3 has 13 residues. The V and J ends lost 4 bases and 9 bases respectively, with 17 bases between them. Per germline, CDR1 SGDLS and CDR2 YYNGEE. CDR3 amino acids: CASSPGEAPPQYF. The CDR3 DNA follows: TGTGCCAGCAGCCCTGGGGAGGCACCACCGCAGTACTTC.

This clonotype was counted ten times or more. The chain carries TRBV2 and TRBJ2-1, with D maybe TRBD1 (6 bases). Germline V gene lookup returns CDR1 SNHLY and CDR2 FYNNEI. The CDR3 is 13 residues long. V lost 6 bases, J lost 9 bases, and 15 bases lay in between. CDR3 sequence: CASRVGVRGEQFF. The DNA of the CDR3 is TGTGCCAGCAGGGTTGGAGTCAGGGGTGAGCAGTTCTTC.

The rearrangement joins TRBV19 to TRBJ2-1; TRBD1 matches at 8 bases. The junction had 8 bases not matched to a gene; V was cut back by 4 bases and J by 9 bases. The CDR3 totals 14 residues. The germline CDR1 and CDR2 sequences are LNHDA and SQIVND (reference sequence). CDR3 in DNA: TGTGCCAGTAGTACAGCGACAGGGGTAACTGAGCAGTTCTTC. Protein sequence: CASSTATGVTEQFF. Drawing the rest from reference TRBV19 and TRBJ2-1, the complete variable domain is DGGITQSPKYLFRKEGQNVTLSCEQNLNHDAMYWYRQDPGQGLRLIYYSQIVNDFQKGDIAEGYSVSREKKESFPLTVTSAQKNPTAFYLCASSTATGVTEQFFGPGTRLTVL.

This clonotype was seen more than once but under ten times. The chain employs TRBV28 and TRBJ1-6, with a possible D match to TRBD1 (5 bases). The length of the CDR3 is 16 residues. The V gene lost 2 bases and the J gene lost 8 bases, with 16 bases spanning the gap. Germline CDR1 and CDR2: MDHEN and SYDVKM. The CDR3 here is CASSLAQMPGDSPLHF. The CDR3 DNA reads as TGTGCCAGCAGTTTAGCCCAGATGCCGGGGGATTCACCCCTCCACTTT. Drawing the rest from reference TRBV28 and TRBJ1-6, the complete variable domain is DVKVTQSSRYLVKRTGEKVFLECVQDMDHENMFWYRQDPGLGLRLIYFSYDVKMKEKGDIPEGYSVSREKKERFSLILESASTNQTSMYLCASSLAQMPGDSPLHFGNGTRLTVT.

This clonotype was observed a few times. The genes are TRBV20-1 and TRBJ2-3; possible D gene TRBD1, 6 bases. Germline values: CDR1 DFQATT, CDR2 SNEGSKA (reference sequence). Trimming cost V 3 bases and J 4 bases, with 11 bases left between them. This CDR3 has 13 amino acids. Here the CDR3 reads CSASVGAADTQYF. The CDR3 DNA sequence: TGCAGTGCTAGTGTGGGGGCCGCAGATACGCAGTATTTT.

In this sample, this clonotype turned up many times. The chain couples TRBV2 to TRBJ1-2; 7 bases fit TRBD1. Germline assignment: CDR1 SNHLY and CDR2 FYNNEI. The CDR3 consists of 13 residues. The V gene end was trimmed by 10 bases and the J gene end by 5 bases; junction bases not matched to a gene: 10. The CDR3 sequence: CANKEGTAYGYTF. The CDR3 DNA reads as TGTGCCAACAAGGAGGGGACAGCTTATGGCTACACCTTC. Supplemented by reference TRBV2 and TRBJ1-2, the full variable domain reads EPEVTQTPSHQVTQMGQEVILRCVPISNHLYFYWYRQILGQKVEFLVSFYNNEISEKSEIFDDQFSVERPDGSNFTLKIRSTKLEDSAMYFCANKEGTAYGYTFGSGTRLTVV.

This clonotype was picked up a small number of times. The rearrangement joins TRBV3-1 to TRBJ2-7; TRBD1 agrees at 9 bases. The V segment lost 1 base and the J segment 1 base; nucleotides outside the gene matches: 8. This CDR3 has 17 amino acids. The germline V gene has CDR1 LGHDT and CDR2 YNNKEL (reference sequence). The CDR3: CASSQGFPDRGSYEQYF. In DNA, the CDR3 is TGTGCCAGCAGCCAAGGTTTTCCGGACAGGGGTTCCTACGAGCAGTACTTC.

This clonotype has at least ten counts. V and J are TRBV10-3 and TRBJ2-1; weak D call: TRBD1 (8 bases). V lost 0 bases, J lost 13 bases, and 19 bases lay in between. This CDR3 spans 15 amino acids. Germline CDR1 and CDR2: ENHRY and SYGVKD. The CDR3 sequence is CAISESNRGGTLQFF. The CDR3 DNA sequence: TGTGCCATCAGTGAGTCAAACAGGGGGGGCACCCTACAGTTCTTC.

This clonotype was recorded a few times. This chain uses TRBV20-1 with TRBJ2-7; D is unresolved. Germline V gene data show CDR1 as DFQATT and CDR2 as SNEGSKA (reference sequence). Trimming removed 3 bases from V and 3 bases from J, with 6 bases in between. CDR3 length equals 11 residues. The CDR3 protein is CSARENYEQYF. The CDR3 DNA follows: TGCAGTGCTAGGGAAAACTACGAGCAGTACTTC.

This clonotype was recorded at least ten times. The chain carries TRBV11-3 and TRBJ1-6; TRBD1 might be the D (5 bases). Trimming removed 0 bases from V and 7 bases from J, with 7 bases in between. This CDR3 is built from 14 residues. CDR1 is SGHNT and CDR2 is YENEEA in the germline V gene. This chain's CDR3 is CASSLDRENSPLHF. The CDR3, as DNA: TGTGCCAGCAGCTTAGACAGGGAGAATTCACCCCTCCACTTT.

CDR3 DNA sequence: TGCAGCGTTTTCGTGACAGCGAACACTGAAGCTTTCTTT. Translation: CSVFVTANTEAFF. The rearrangement links TRBV29-1 to TRBJ1-1; possible D gene TRBD1, 5 bases. The CDR3 length is 13 residues. Germline V gene lookup returns CDR1 SQVTM and CDR2 ANQGSEA. The V gene lost 5 bases and the J gene lost 1 base, with 11 bases spanning the gap.